These 3 T cell receptor beta chains share one sample of origin, sequenced in a study of blood T cell repertoires in COVID-19. Some clones are missing from TCRdb's copy, which holds only in-frame ones; the method was immunoSEQ multiplex PCR. The sample has 130,000 or so clones, 82% seen once; the top ten hold roughly an eighth. Material: peripheral blood. The receptors derive from a human donor in a cohort sampled during active COVID-19.

The chain joins TRBV28 to TRBJ2-7, with TRBD2 matching over 11 bases. The V gene end was trimmed by 5 bases and the J gene end by 4 bases; junction bases not matched to a gene: 7. Germline values: CDR1 MDHEN, CDR2 SYDVKM. This CDR3 is built from 15 residues. CDR3 protein: CASSPRLAGLYEQYF. The CDR3 coding sequence is TGTGCCAGCAGTCCACGACTAGCGGGGTTATACGAGCAGTACTTC.

The rearrangement uses TRBV5-4 and TRBJ2-1; the match to TRBD2 covers 13 bases. The trim removed 3 bases at V and 8 bases at J, leaving 5 bases unmatched. The CDR3 runs to 15 residues. Germline assignment: CDR1 SGHNT and CDR2 YYREEE (reference sequence). The CDR3 DNA is TGTGCCAGCAGCTGGGGACTAGCGGGAAGAGATGAGCAGTTCTTC. Protein: CASSWGLAGRDEQFF.

The V call is TRBV3-1 (or the pseudogene TRBV3-2), the J call TRBJ2-7; 10 positions agree with TRBD1. V gave up 0 bases and J gave up 2 bases; unmatched junction bases: 4. CDR3 length: 16 amino acids. Germline loops: CDR1 LGHDT, CDR2 YNNKEL (reference sequence). CDR3 DNA: TGTGCCAGCAGCCAAGAGGGACAGGGGCTCCCCTACGAGCAGTACTTC. As protein: CASSQEGQGLPYEQYF.